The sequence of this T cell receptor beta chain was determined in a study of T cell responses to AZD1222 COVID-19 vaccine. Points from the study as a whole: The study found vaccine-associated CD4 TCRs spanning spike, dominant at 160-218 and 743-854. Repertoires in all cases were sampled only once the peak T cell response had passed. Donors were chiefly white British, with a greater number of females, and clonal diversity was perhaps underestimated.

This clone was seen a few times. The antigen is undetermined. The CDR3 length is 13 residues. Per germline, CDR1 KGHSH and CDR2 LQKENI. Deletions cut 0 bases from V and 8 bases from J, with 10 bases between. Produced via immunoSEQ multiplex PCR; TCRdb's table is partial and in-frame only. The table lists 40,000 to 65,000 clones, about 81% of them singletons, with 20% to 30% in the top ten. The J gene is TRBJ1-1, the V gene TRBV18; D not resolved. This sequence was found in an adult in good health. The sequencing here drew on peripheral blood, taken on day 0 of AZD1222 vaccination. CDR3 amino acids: CASSPPVGREAFF. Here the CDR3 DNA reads TGTGCCAGCTCACCACCGGTGGGGAGGGAAGCTTTCTTT.